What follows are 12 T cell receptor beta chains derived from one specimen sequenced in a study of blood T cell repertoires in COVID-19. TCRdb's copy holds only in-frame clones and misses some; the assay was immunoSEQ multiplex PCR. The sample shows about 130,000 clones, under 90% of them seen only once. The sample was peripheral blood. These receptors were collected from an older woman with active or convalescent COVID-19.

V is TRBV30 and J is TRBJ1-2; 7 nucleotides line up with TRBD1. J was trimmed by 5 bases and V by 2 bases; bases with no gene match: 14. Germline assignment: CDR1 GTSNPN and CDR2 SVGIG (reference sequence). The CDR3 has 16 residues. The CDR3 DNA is TGTGCCTGGAGTCCTCCGGGACAGCCTCTTCATTATGGCTACACCTTC. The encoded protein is CAWSPPGQPLHYGYTF.

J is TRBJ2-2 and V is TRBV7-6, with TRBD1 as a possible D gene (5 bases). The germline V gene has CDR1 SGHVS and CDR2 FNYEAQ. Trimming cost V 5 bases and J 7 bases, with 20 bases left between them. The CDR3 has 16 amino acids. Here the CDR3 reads CASSPQGRRRNGELFF. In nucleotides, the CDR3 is TGTGCCAGCAGCCCTCAGGGCAGGAGAAGGAACGGGGAGCTGTTTTTT.

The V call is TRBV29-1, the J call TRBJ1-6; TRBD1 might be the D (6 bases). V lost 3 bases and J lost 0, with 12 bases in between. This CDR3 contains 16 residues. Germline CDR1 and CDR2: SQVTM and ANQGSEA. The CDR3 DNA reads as TGCAGCGTTGAGGGTACAGGGAGCTCCTATAATTCACCCCTCCACTTT. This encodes CSVEGTGSSYNSPLHF.

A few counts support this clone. The CDR3 DNA is TGTGCCAGCTCACCCTCTGTCGGAAACACCATATATTTT. Protein product: CASSPSVGNTIYF. The chain links TRBV18 to TRBJ1-3; D unclear. Germline CDR1 is KGHSH and CDR2 is LQKENI. The CDR3 covers 13 residues. The germline V and J ends were trimmed by 3 bases and 4 bases, with 7 bases remaining between them.

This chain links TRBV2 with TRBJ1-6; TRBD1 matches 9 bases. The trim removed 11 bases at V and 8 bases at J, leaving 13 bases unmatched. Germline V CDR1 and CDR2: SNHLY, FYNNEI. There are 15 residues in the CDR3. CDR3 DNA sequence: TGTGCCGTATCCTCCGGGACAGGGATACATTCACCCCTCCACTTT. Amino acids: CAVSSGTGIHSPLHF.

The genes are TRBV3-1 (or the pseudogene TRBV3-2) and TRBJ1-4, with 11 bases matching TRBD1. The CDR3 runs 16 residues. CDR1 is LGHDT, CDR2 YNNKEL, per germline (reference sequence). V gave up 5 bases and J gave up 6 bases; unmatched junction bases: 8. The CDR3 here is CASSTRTGGGDEKLFF. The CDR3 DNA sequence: TGTGCCAGCAGCACTCGGACAGGGGGCGGTGATGAAAAACTGTTTTTT.

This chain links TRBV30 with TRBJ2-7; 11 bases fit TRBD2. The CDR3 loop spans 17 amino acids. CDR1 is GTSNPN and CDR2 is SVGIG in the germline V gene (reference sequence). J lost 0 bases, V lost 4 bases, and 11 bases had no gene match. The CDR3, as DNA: TGTGCCTGGACAACTAGCGGGAGCTTCCGACGCTCCTACGAGCAGTACTTC. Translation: CAWTTSGSFRRSYEQYF.

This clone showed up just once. The CDR3 here is CASSTSGRWMETQYF. Written as DNA, the CDR3 is TGTGCCAGTAGTACTAGCGGGAGATGGATGGAGACCCAGTACTTC. This sequence joins TRBV19 and TRBJ2-5; 10 bases fit TRBD2. The V gene's germline CDR1 is LNHDA and CDR2 SQIVND (reference sequence). The CDR3 loop spans 15 amino acids. J gave up 5 bases and V 4 bases, and 7 bases lay outside the gene matches.

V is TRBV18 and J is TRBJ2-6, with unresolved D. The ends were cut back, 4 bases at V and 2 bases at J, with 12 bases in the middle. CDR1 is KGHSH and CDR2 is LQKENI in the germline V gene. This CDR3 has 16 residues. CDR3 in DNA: TGTGCCAGCTCACGGGTTCTGGGCGCTGGGGCCAACGTCCTGACTTTC. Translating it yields CASSRVLGAGANVLTF. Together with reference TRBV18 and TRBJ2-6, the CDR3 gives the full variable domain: NAGVMQNPRHLVRRRGQEARLRCSPMKGHSHVYWYRQLPEEGLKFMVYLQKENIIDESGMPKERFSAEFPKEGPSILRIQQVVRGDSAAYFCASSRVLGAGANVLTFGAGSRLTVL.

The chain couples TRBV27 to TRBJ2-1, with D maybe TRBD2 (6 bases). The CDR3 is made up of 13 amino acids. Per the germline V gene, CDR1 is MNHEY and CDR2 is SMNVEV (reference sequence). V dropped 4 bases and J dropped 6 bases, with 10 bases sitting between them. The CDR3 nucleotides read TGTGCCAGCAGTTCCGGAGGGGTCAATGAGCAGTTCTTC. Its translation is CASSSGGVNEQFF.

The chain's CDR3 is CASSSPPRGLYEQYV. The CDR3 DNA reads TGTGCCAGCAGTTCTCCCCCCAGGGGGCTCTACGAGCAGTACGTC. The chain combines TRBV6-2 or TRBV6-3 with TRBJ2-7; 8 bases fit TRBD1. CDR1 and CDR2 (germline): MNHEY, SVGEGT. CDR3 length: 15 amino acids. V lost 4 bases and J lost 3; bases outside the gene matches: 8.

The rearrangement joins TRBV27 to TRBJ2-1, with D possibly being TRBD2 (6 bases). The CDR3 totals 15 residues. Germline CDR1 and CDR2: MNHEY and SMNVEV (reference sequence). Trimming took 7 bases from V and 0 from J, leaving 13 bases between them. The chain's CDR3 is CASNLHSGSYNEQFF. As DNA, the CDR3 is TGTGCCAGCAATCTTCATAGCGGCTCCTACAATGAGCAGTTCTTC.